This T cell receptor beta chain was obtained from a study of blood T cell repertoires in COVID-19. Across the study: Acute and convalescent COVID-19 samples came from the United States, Italy and Spain. Sample material is recorded as cDNA or gDNA derived from T cells, B-cell-depleted T cells, or PBMCs.

Original processing notes: Reference gene primer amplification gave estimated nucleated cell counts. Here immunoSEQ multiplex PCR was the method, and the copy in TCRdb shows in-frame clones only, minus some. V and J calls and clone size are as listed in that table; D and trimming were resolved from the DNA. Of about 220,000 clones detected, more than 70% appear once; the ten largest clones hold more than 10%. CDR1 is SNHLY and CDR2 is FYNNEI in the germline V gene. Between the trimmed V and J ends, which lost 4 bases and 6 bases, there was a span of 18 bases. This CDR3 is 15 amino acids long. V gene TRBV2 combines with J gene TRBJ1-2, with D maybe TRBD1 (6 bases). The TCR originated in a human donor in a cohort sampled during active COVID-19. The sequenced sample was peripheral blood. The CDR3 loop is CASSALMGQGNGYTF. The CDR3 DNA follows: TGTGCCAGCAGTGCCCTGATGGGGCAGGGGAATGGCTACACCTTC.